The 15 T cell receptor beta chains below come from one sample, sequenced in a study of cytomegalovirus exposure and HLA in healthy donors. Method: immunoSEQ multiplex PCR; TCRdb's copy keeps in-frame clones and lacks some. The table shows some 320,000 clones, with 87% occurring only once. The sequenced sample consisted of PBMCs. The receptors shown here come from a woman aged 25 to 39 in good health and CMV-seropositive.

In its sample, this clone was seen a few times. V usage is TRBV19 and J usage is TRBJ2-1, with 11 bases matching TRBD2. Per the germline V gene, CDR1 is LNHDA and CDR2 is SQIVND (reference sequence). The CDR3 runs to 14 residues. The V and J ends lost 3 bases and 9 bases, in that order; junction bases with no gene match: 4. The CDR3 loop is CASSMSSGGPEQFF. As DNA, the CDR3 is TGTGCCAGTAGTATGTCTAGCGGGGGGCCTGAGCAGTTCTTC. Drawing the rest from reference TRBV19 and TRBJ2-1, the complete variable domain is DGGITQSPKYLFRKEGQNVTLSCEQNLNHDAMYWYRQDPGQGLRLIYYSQIVNDFQKGDIAEGYSVSREKKESFPLTVTSAQKNPTAFYLCASSMSSGGPEQFFGPGTRLTVL.

The chain joins TRBV27 to TRBJ2-1, with TRBD1 matching over 7 bases. This CDR3 is 14 amino acids long. Per the germline V gene, CDR1 is MNHEY and CDR2 is SMNVEV (reference sequence). J gave up 6 bases and V 4 bases, and 6 bases lay outside the gene matches. The chain's CDR3 is CASSSRTGTNEQFF. The DNA for the CDR3 is TGTGCCAGCAGTTCTCGGACAGGCACCAATGAGCAGTTCTTC.

The chain has TRBV27 and TRBJ2-2; TRBD2 aligns across 7 bases. The trim removed 2 bases at V and 5 bases at J, leaving 2 bases unmatched. The V gene's germline CDR1 is MNHEY and CDR2 SMNVEV (reference sequence). This CDR3 region has 14 residues. Here the CDR3 reads CASSLRAGTGELFF. For the CDR3, the DNA is TGTGCCAGCAGTTTAAGAGCGGGGACCGGGGAGCTGTTTTTT.

A single count supports this clone. This chain uses TRBV19 with TRBJ2-7; 7 bases map to TRBD2. Germline CDR1 reads LNHDA; CDR2 reads SQIVND (reference sequence). With 8 bases clipped from V and 2 bases from J, the junction kept 9 bases outside the gene matches. The length of the CDR3 is 14 residues. CDR3 in amino acids: CASAGTTTTYEQYF. Here the CDR3 DNA reads TGTGCCAGTGCCGGGACTACGACGACCTACGAGCAGTACTTC.

This clone was observed a handful of times. The chain employs TRBV7-9 and TRBJ2-6; D is undetermined. V was trimmed by 7 bases and J by 0 bases, leaving 7 bases between them. The germline V gene encodes CDR1 SEHNR and CDR2 FQNEAQ (reference sequence). The CDR3 runs to 14 residues. The CDR3 region is CASKRGSGANVLTF. The CDR3 region has the DNA TGTGCCAGCAAAAGAGGCTCTGGGGCCAACGTCCTGACTTTC.

This clone occurred a few times. J is TRBJ2-7 and V is TRBV5-1; TRBD2 aligns across 10 bases. There are 15 residues in the CDR3. Germline V gives CDR1 SGHRS, CDR2 YFSETQ. The ends lost 0 bases at V and 3 bases at J; junction bases unmatched: 3. CDR3 region: CASSLELAGDYEQYF. The CDR3 bases are TGCGCCAGCAGCTTGGAGCTAGCGGGGGACTACGAGCAGTACTTC.

The V call is TRBV19, the J call TRBJ1-5; D gene unclear. The CDR3 covers 13 residues. Trimming cost V 7 bases and J 4 bases, with 11 bases left between them. The germline CDR1 and CDR2 sequences are LNHDA and SQIVND (reference sequence). The CDR3: CASTVTPNQPQHF. CDR3 DNA sequence: TGTGCCAGTACGGTTACCCCTAATCAGCCCCAGCATTTT.

This chain connects TRBV9 to TRBJ1-4; unclear D gene. Germline CDR1 is SGDLS and CDR2 is YYNGEE. V was clipped by 3 bases and J by 7 bases, with 7 bases between them. There are 12 residues in the CDR3. CDR3 in amino acids: CASSGTTEKLFF. The CDR3 DNA reads TGTGCCAGCAGCGGAACCACTGAAAAACTGTTTTTT.

This chain joins TRBV11-1 and TRBJ1-1, with 7 bases that match TRBD1. Germline CDR1 and CDR2: SGHAT and FQDESV (reference sequence). V lost 7 bases and J lost 4; bases outside the gene matches: 6. This CDR3 region has 13 residues. DNA for the CDR3: TGTGCCAGCACAGGGGGGTCGGTCACTGAAGCTTTCTTT. It yields the protein CASTGGSVTEAFF.

This chain uses TRBV30 with TRBJ2-7; D is uncertain. The CDR3 runs 13 residues. CDR1 is GTSNPN, CDR2 SVGIG, per germline (reference sequence). The germline V and J ends were trimmed by 0 bases and 1 base, with 7 bases remaining between them. The CDR3 region is CAWSVETSYEQYF. The CDR3, as DNA: TGTGCCTGGAGTGTAGAGACTTCCTACGAGCAGTACTTC.

For the CDR3, the DNA is TGTGCCAGCAGCGTAGTAGCGATTGGGAACACTGAAGCTTTCTTT. It encodes CASSVVAIGNTEAFF. This sequence joins TRBV9 and TRBJ1-1; D gene unclear. CDR3 size: 15 residues. Germline V gives CDR1 SGDLS, CDR2 YYNGEE. The V end lost 0 bases, the J end lost 1 base, and 10 bases lay between the germline ends.

CDR3 protein: CSVAQTGSGANVLTF. The CDR3 bases are TGCAGCGTTGCCCAAACAGGGTCTGGGGCCAACGTCCTGACTTTC. The rearrangement uses TRBV29-1 and TRBJ2-6; the D gene is possibly TRBD1 (6 bases). Looked up from germline, CDR1 is SQVTM and CDR2 is ANQGSEA. The ends were cut back, 4 bases at V and 1 base at J, with 11 bases in the middle. This CDR3 comprises 15 residues.

The chain uses TRBV5-1 and TRBJ2-3; no clear D gene. V was trimmed by 0 bases and J by 3 bases, leaving 8 bases between them. There are 14 residues in the CDR3. Per germline, CDR1 SGHRS and CDR2 YFSETQ. This chain's CDR3 is CASSLGPNTDTQYF. For the CDR3, the DNA is TGCGCCAGCAGCTTGGGCCCTAATACAGATACGCAGTATTTT.

The rearrangement links TRBV5-4 to TRBJ1-1; the D gene is possibly TRBD1 (6 bases). The germline V and J ends were trimmed by 4 bases and 3 bases, with 13 bases remaining between them. The germline V gene has CDR1 SGHNT and CDR2 YYREEE (reference sequence). The CDR3 length is 14 residues. In DNA form, the CDR3 reads TGTGCCAGCAGCACACAGGGATCGGACACTGAAGCTTTCTTT. Translation gives CASSTQGSDTEAFF.

The V call is TRBV6-5, the J call TRBJ2-5; 8 bases are a match to TRBD2. V lost 4 bases, J lost 4 bases, and 8 bases stayed unmatched. CDR1 MNHEY and CDR2 SVGAGI come from the germline V gene. CDR3 length: 15 residues. CDR3 DNA: TGTGCCAGCAGTTTTACCGGGGGGGCCCTAGAGACCCAGTACTTC. Protein product: CASSFTGGALETQYF.